These 13 T cell receptor beta chains came from one sample sequenced in a study of blood T cell repertoires in COVID-19. Method: immunoSEQ multiplex PCR; TCRdb's copy keeps in-frame clones and lacks some. The sample has around 50,000 clones; over 75% are singletons. The sample comprised peripheral blood. These receptors came from a man in his forties with active COVID-19.

The gene calls are TRBV5-1 and TRBJ2-5; 13 bases are a match to TRBD2. Germline CDR1 is SGHRS and CDR2 is YFSETQ. V lost 5 bases, J lost 6 bases, and 4 bases stayed unmatched. This CDR3 contains 14 residues. In nucleotides, the CDR3 is TGCGCCAGCAGGGGGACTAGCGGGACACAGACCCAGTACTTC. Its translation: CASRGTSGTQTQYF.

This rearrangement joins TRBV3-1 (or the pseudogene TRBV3-2) to TRBJ2-7, with TRBD2 identical over 13 bases. The CDR3 sequence is 14 residues long. V lost 5 bases, J lost 12 bases, and 10 bases stayed unmatched. Germline lookup yields CDR1 LGHDT and CDR2 YNNKEL (reference sequence). CDR3: CASSEGTSGRVPYF. As DNA, the CDR3 is TGTGCCAGCAGCGAAGGTACTAGCGGGAGGGTGCCGTACTTC.

The chain is built from TRBV5-4 and TRBJ2-5; 7 nucleotides line up with TRBD2. CDR1 SGHNT and CDR2 YYREEE come from the germline V gene (reference sequence). The CDR3 length is 15 residues. V shed 0 bases and J 2 bases; nucleotides not matched to a gene: 4. The CDR3: CASSLEGLSQETQYF. The CDR3 coding sequence is TGTGCCAGCAGCTTGGAGGGACTATCGCAAGAGACCCAGTACTTC. Filled out from reference TRBV5-4 and TRBJ2-5, the complete variable domain reads ETGVTQSPTHLIKTRGQQVTLRCSSQSGHNTVSWYQQALGQGPQFIFQYYREEENGRGNFPPRFSGLQFPNYSSELNVNALELDDSALYLCASSLEGLSQETQYFGPGTRLLVL.

The rearrangement uses TRBV2 and TRBJ1-2; 9 bases line up with TRBD1. CDR1 is SNHLY, CDR2 FYNNEI, per germline. Unmatched junction bases numbered 11, after V lost 2 bases and J lost 4 bases. This CDR3 comprises 17 residues. CDR3 amino acids: CASSEHPGQGGLYGYTF. Here the CDR3 DNA reads TGTGCCAGCAGTGAACACCCGGGACAGGGAGGACTCTATGGCTACACCTTC.

V gene TRBV11-3 combines with J gene TRBJ2-2; D remains ambiguous. This CDR3 comprises 16 residues. Trimming removed 5 bases from V and 3 bases from J, with 16 bases in between. Germline V gene lookup returns CDR1 SGHNT and CDR2 YENEEA. Here the CDR3 DNA reads TGTGCCAGCAGCGGTACTCCTGGCAGGCACACCGGGGAGCTGTTTTTT. Translating it yields CASSGTPGRHTGELFF.

This clone has a single count. The CDR3 DNA reads TGCGCCAGCAGCCCGCCGGAGACTAGACTAACGGATACGCAGTATTTT. Encoded protein: CASSPPETRLTDTQYF. The chain is built from TRBV4-1 and TRBJ2-3, with D perhaps TRBD2 (6 bases). This CDR3 contains 16 residues. Germline V gives CDR1 MGHRA, CDR2 YSYEKL. Trimming took off 4 bases at V and 6 bases at J, with 20 bases between the two ends.

This chain uses TRBV5-1 with TRBJ2-7; 10 bases align to TRBD1. The CDR3 is 15 amino acids. V gave up 4 bases and J gave up 3 bases; unmatched junction bases: 7. CDR1 and CDR2 from the germline V gene are SGHRS and YFSETQ. The CDR3 DNA follows: TGCGCCAGCAGCCCCCCGGGACAGGGGAACTACGAGCAGTACTTC. Protein sequence: CASSPPGQGNYEQYF.

The sample holds one count of this clone. Here the CDR3 reads CASSFAPGLAGERTDTQYF. The DNA for the CDR3 is TGCGCCAGCAGCTTCGCCCCGGGACTAGCGGGAGAGCGCACAGATACGCAGTATTTT. J is TRBJ2-3 and V is TRBV5-1, with 14 positions matching TRBD2. Losses at the gene ends were 2 bases for V and 1 base for J; bases not matched to a gene: 9. Germline V gene sequence: CDR1 SGHRS, CDR2 YFSETQ. CDR3 length: 19 amino acids.

The V and J genes are TRBV13 and TRBJ2-1; 9 bases agree with TRBD2. The CDR3 covers 15 residues. With V trimmed by 5 bases and J by 8 bases, 10 bases remained unmatched. Germline V CDR1 and CDR2: PRHDT, FYEKMQ (reference sequence). This CDR3 is CASSRTSEVRDEQFF. The CDR3 DNA is TGTGCCAGCAGCCGGACTAGCGAGGTAAGGGATGAGCAGTTCTTC.

As regards this clone: The sample carries other DNA sequences with the same CDR3. The V call is TRBV6-4, the J call TRBJ2-3; maybe TRBD2 (6 bases). CDR1 is MRHNA and CDR2 is SNTAGT in the germline V gene. Trimming shortened V by 4 bases and J by 1 base, and 6 bases separated the two germline ends. The CDR3 sequence is 13 residues long. The CDR3 is CASSASGTDTQYF. The CDR3 region has the DNA TGTGCCAGCAGTGCTAGCGGCACAGATACGCAGTATTTT.

The chain couples TRBV11-2 to TRBJ1-6; TRBD1 matches 7 bases. This CDR3 spans 15 amino acids. Germline-derived CDR1 and CDR2 are SGHAT and FQNNGV. With 3 bases clipped from V and 9 bases from J, the junction kept 8 bases outside the gene matches. The CDR3 DNA reads as TGTGCCAGCAGCTTTTTACAGGGGTTGGGTTCACCCCTCCACTTT. It codes for CASSFLQGLGSPLHF.

The chain uses TRBV5-1 and TRBJ2-1; TRBD2 matches 13 bases. The CDR3 is 16 residues long. V trimming: 4 bases; J trimming: 3 bases; junction bases outside the gene matches: 4. Per germline, CDR1 SGHRS and CDR2 YFSETQ. The CDR3 DNA sequence: TGCGCCAGCAGCGTGAGACTAGCGGGAGGCTACAATGAGCAGTTCTTC. Its translation is CASSVRLAGGYNEQFF.

The rearrangement uses TRBV27 and TRBJ2-3, with 9 positions matching TRBD2. Trimming removed 5 bases from V and 6 bases from J; junction bases left unmatched: 12. There are 16 residues in the CDR3. Per germline, CDR1 MNHEY and CDR2 SMNVEV (reference sequence). The CDR3 sequence is CASSPLGTSLRDTQYF. The CDR3 coding sequence is TGTGCCAGCAGTCCCCTTGGGACTAGCCTCCGGGATACGCAGTATTTT.